This T cell receptor (beta chain) is drawn from a study of human T cells and chemical hapten exposure. Time point of the sample: patch test 3, about 24 weeks after DPC sensitization. The treatment is: therapeutic diphenylcyclopropenone sensitization with weekly scalp DPC. The CDR3 sequence is 17 residues long. The germline CDR1 and CDR2 sequences are SGHTA and FQGTGA. Trimming cost V 1 base and J 3 bases, with 19 bases left between them. TCRdb re-analysed the RACE reads in MiXCR, keeping a single row per CDR3 protein. The sample has 85,000 to 100,000 distinct CDR3 sequences, 25% to 30% seen once. There are a few counts of this clonotype.

The V and J genes are TRBV7-3 and TRBJ2-7; D is possibly TRBD1 or TRBD2 (6 bases each). The sequenced sample was whole blood, obtained in connection with sensitization to the hapten diphenylcyclopropenone (DPC). The receptor comes from a middle-aged man with alopecia areata. Some clones in this sample may be carry-over from other donors' samples. The CDR3 sequence is CASSLITPGALNYEQYF. CDR3 nucleotide sequence: TGTGCCAGCAGCTTAATTACTCCGGGGGCTCTAAACTACGAGCAGTACTTC.